This is a list of T cell receptor beta chains from one sample in a study of T-cell memory formation after mild COVID-19. MiXCR was run by TCRdb on the 5' RACE reads, yielding one entry per CDR3 protein. Among about 430,000 distinct CDR3 sequences listed, approximately 24% were seen once. Sequencing was carried out using PBMCs or a T cell subset sorted from them (not recorded which). These receptors all stem from an adult woman who had mild COVID-19 (a few samples of this study predate the infection). Cell type and time point are not known. Each CDR3 is given with its conserved first and last residue. D genes are given only for firm matches. The size field is filled for only some rows; it gives once, few, many or a size class.

>TRBV12-3/TRBV12-4|TRBJ2-7|-|-
TGTGCCAGCAGTACAGCCCACGAGCAGTACTTC
CASSTAHEQYF
>TRBV2|TRBJ2-1|few|TRBD2
TGTGCCAGCAAATTGACTAGCGGAGTTCTCAATGAGCAGTTCTTC
CASKLTSGVLNEQFF
>TRBV7-9|TRBJ2-3|-|TRBD1
TGTGCCAGCAGCCATGGGACAGGGAGTGCGAGCCCCCTGGTCGATACGCAGTATTTT
CASSHGTGSASPLVDTQYF
>TRBV6-5|TRBJ1-2|-|-
TGTGCCAGCAGTTTCTCAGGCCCTGGCGGCTACACCTTC
CASSFSGPGGYTF
>TRBV20-1|TRBJ1-2|many|TRBD1
TGCAGTGCTAGAGATCCAGGACAGGGTCATGGCTACACCTTC
CSARDPGQGHGYTF
>TRBV9|TRBJ2-7|-|TRBD1
TGTGCCAGCAGCGTCGGTGGGACAGTATCCGAGCAGTACTTC
CASSVGGTVSEQYF
>TRBV30|TRBJ2-3|-|-
TGTGCCTGGAGTGACCTTAGTCCCGCGCAGTATTTT
CAWSDLSPAQYF
>TRBV12-3/TRBV12-4|TRBJ1-1|many|-
TGTGCCAGCAGTCAAGGGTTGAACACTGAAGCTTTCTTT
CASSQGLNTEAFF
>TRBV10-3|TRBJ2-7|many|TRBD1
TGTGCCATCAGTGCGGACAGGGGCTCCTACGAGCAGTACTTC
CAISADRGSYEQYF
>TRBV19|TRBJ2-5|few|-
TGTGCCAGTAGTATAGGGACTATCTCCTACCAAGAGACCCAGTACTTC
CASSIGTISYQETQYF
>TRBV11-3|TRBJ1-1|many|-
TGTGCCAGCAGCTTAGGCCCCAGTGGCACTGAAGCTTTCTTT
CASSLGPSGTEAFF
>TRBV12-3/TRBV12-4|TRBJ1-2|many|TRBD1
TGTGCCAGCAGTTTAGGCAGGGGGCTTGGCTACACCTTC
CASSLGRGLGYTF
>TRBV10-3|TRBJ2-6|-|-
TGTGCCATCAGTGGGACCCGAGACTCTGGGGCCAACGTCCTGACTTTC
CAISGTRDSGANVLTF
>TRBV29-1|TRBJ2-5|-|TRBD1
TGCAGCATGCGGACAGGGTCGAAGACCCAGTACTTC
CSMRTGSKTQYF
>TRBV5-1|TRBJ1-2|-|TRBD1
TGCGCCAGCAGCTCTCAAGGGGGCGATGGCTACACCTTC
CASSSQGGDGYTF
>TRBV14|TRBJ1-1|once|TRBD1
TGTGCCAGCAGCCTGGACCGGGACAGGGAAGCTTTCTTT
CASSLDRDREAFF
>TRBV11-2|TRBJ1-1|-|-
TGTGCCAGCAGCTTAGATCTGTACTCCCCGGAGACTGAAGCTTTCTTT
CASSLDLYSPETEAFF
>TRBV4-1|TRBJ1-2|once|-
TGCGCCAGCAGCCAAGTTGTAGCTAACTATGGCTACACCTTC
CASSQVVANYGYTF
>TRBV7-3|TRBJ2-1|few|TRBD2
TGTGCCAGCAGCTCAGGGAGCGGGACCTACAATGAGCAGTTCTTC
CASSSGSGTYNEQFF
>TRBV4-2|TRBJ2-3|many|TRBD2
TGTGCCAGCAGCCAAGATCCAGCGGGAGTGGCAGATACGCAGTATTTT
CASSQDPAGVADTQYF
>TRBV20-1|TRBJ2-1|few|-
TGCAGTGCTAGTGGGCTAGCGTCTACCTACAATGAGCAGTTCTTC
CSASGLASTYNEQFF
>TRBV20-1|TRBJ1-5|many|TRBD1
TGCAGTGCTAGAACCATAGGGACAGGATACAATCAGCCCCAGCATTTT
CSARTIGTGYNQPQHF
>TRBV2|TRBJ2-3|few|TRBD1
TGTGCCAGCAGAGCGGACAGGGGACGCACAGATACGCAGTATTTT
CASRADRGRTDTQYF
>TRBV7-9|TRBJ2-1|-|-
TGTGCCAGCATCCCAAGGCTAGCCCAACTCCCCTTCTCCTACAATGAGCAGTTCTTC
CASIPRLAQLPFSYNEQFF
>TRBV24-1|TRBJ2-1|-|-
TGTGCCACCAGTGAGAGGGATAATGAGCAGTTCTTC
CATSERDNEQFF
>TRBV4-3|TRBJ1-1|-|-
TGCGCCAGCAGCCAAGATCTAGGGACTCCATCCCTCACTGAAGCTTTCTTT
CASSQDLGTPSLTEAFF
>TRBV7-6|TRBJ2-7|many|-
TGTGCCAGCAGCTTACGGGGCAGTACCTACGAGCAGTACTTC
CASSLRGSTYEQYF
>TRBV4-1|TRBJ2-5|-|-
TGCGCCAGCAGCCAGGTTGGAGGGACAGCCCATGAGACCCAGTACTTC
CASSQVGGTAHETQYF
>TRBV20-1|TRBJ1-4|-|-
TGCAGTGCTAGGGATATTTCGGGGATCAAAAATGAAAAACTGTTTTTT
CSARDISGIKNEKLFF
>TRBV11-2|TRBJ2-1|-|-
TGTGCCAGCAGCTGGAACCTAGTCGAGCAGTTCTTC
CASSWNLVEQFF
>TRBV10-3|TRBJ2-7|few|TRBD1
TGTGCCATCAGGGGACAGGGGGCGGGGTACGAGCAGTACTTC
CAIRGQGAGYEQYF
>TRBV7-9|TRBJ2-1|few|TRBD1
TGTGCCAGCAGCCCAATTCCCGGGACAGCGTTACATGAGCAGTTCTTC
CASSPIPGTALHEQFF
>TRBV20-1|TRBJ2-1|-|TRBD2
TGCAGTGCCACGCGGGAGGGCCTTCTTTACAATGAGCAGTTCTTC
CSATREGLLYNEQFF
>TRBV9|TRBJ2-1|many|-
TGTGCCAGCAGCCCAGCGGGTCCGTCCTACAATGAGCAGTTCTTC
CASSPAGPSYNEQFF
>TRBV5-1|TRBJ2-5|few|-
TGCGCCAGCAGCTTGAGGGCTAGTGATACCCAAGAGACCCAGTACTTC
CASSLRASDTQETQYF
>TRBV29-1|TRBJ2-5|-|-
TGCAGCGTTTTTATGGGCGGGGTACGAGAGACCCAGTACTTC
CSVFMGGVRETQYF
>TRBV7-2|TRBJ2-1|many|-
TGTGCCAGCAGCGAAGGGCGGGGTGAATCGGGCTACAATGAGCAGTTCTTC
CASSEGRGESGYNEQFF
>TRBV7-2|TRBJ1-2|few|TRBD1
TGTGCCAGCAGCCCAATCTACACCCGGACAGGTGAAGGGGATGGCTACACCTTC
CASSPIYTRTGEGDGYTF
>TRBV7-9|TRBJ2-2|few|TRBD2
TGTGCCAGCGGTGTAGCGGGGGTCGCGGAGGAGCTGTTTTTT
CASGVAGVAEELFF
>TRBV7-2|TRBJ2-3|few|TRBD1
TGTGCCAGCAGCGCCCGACAGGGACGCGGCACAGATACGCAGTATTTT
CASSARQGRGTDTQYF
>TRBV15|TRBJ2-7|few|-
TGTGCCACCAGCAGAGACCCCATCTACGAGCAGTACTTC
CATSRDPIYEQYF
>TRBV20-1|TRBJ2-3|-|TRBD2
TGCAGTGCTCTGACTAGCGGGGGGCCGGGAGATACGCAGTATTTT
CSALTSGGPGDTQYF
>TRBV12-3/TRBV12-4|TRBJ1-1|-|-
TGTGCCAGCAGCCTAGGTTCGGGGACCGCTTTCTTT
CASSLGSGTAFF
>TRBV20-1|TRBJ1-1|many|TRBD1
TGCAGTGTTCCGGGACAGGGGAACACTGAAGCTTTCTTT
CSVPGQGNTEAFF